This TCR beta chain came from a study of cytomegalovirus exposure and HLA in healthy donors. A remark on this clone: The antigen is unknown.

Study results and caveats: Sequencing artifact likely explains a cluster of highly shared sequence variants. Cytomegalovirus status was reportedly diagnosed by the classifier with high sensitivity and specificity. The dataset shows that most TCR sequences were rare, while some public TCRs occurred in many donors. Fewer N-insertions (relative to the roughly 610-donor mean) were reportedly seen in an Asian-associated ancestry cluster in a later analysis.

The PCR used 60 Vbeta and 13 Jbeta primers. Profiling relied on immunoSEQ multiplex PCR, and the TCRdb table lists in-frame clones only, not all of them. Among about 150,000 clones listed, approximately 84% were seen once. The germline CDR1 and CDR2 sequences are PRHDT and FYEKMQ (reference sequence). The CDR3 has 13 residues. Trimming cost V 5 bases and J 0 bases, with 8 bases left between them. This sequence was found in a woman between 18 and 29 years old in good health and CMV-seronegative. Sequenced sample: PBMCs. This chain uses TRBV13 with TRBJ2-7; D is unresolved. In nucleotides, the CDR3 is TGTGCCAGCAGCATTGTGAGCTCCTACGAGCAGTACTTC. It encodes CASSIVSSYEQYF.